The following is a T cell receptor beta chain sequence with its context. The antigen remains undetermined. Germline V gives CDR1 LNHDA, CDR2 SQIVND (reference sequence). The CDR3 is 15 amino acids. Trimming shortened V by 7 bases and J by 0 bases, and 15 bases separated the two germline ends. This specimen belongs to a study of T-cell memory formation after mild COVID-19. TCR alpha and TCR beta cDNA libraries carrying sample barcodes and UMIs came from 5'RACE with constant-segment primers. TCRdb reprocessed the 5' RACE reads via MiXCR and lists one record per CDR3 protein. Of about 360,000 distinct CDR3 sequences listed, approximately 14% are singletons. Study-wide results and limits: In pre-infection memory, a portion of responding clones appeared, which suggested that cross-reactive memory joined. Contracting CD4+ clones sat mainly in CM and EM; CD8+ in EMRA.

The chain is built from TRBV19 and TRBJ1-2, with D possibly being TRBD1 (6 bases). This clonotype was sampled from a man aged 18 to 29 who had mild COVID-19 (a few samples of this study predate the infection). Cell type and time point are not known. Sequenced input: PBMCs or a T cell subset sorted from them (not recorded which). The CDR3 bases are TGTGCCAGTAAAACGCAGAGGGGGACTAACTATGGCTACACCTTC. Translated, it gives CASKTQRGTNYGYTF.